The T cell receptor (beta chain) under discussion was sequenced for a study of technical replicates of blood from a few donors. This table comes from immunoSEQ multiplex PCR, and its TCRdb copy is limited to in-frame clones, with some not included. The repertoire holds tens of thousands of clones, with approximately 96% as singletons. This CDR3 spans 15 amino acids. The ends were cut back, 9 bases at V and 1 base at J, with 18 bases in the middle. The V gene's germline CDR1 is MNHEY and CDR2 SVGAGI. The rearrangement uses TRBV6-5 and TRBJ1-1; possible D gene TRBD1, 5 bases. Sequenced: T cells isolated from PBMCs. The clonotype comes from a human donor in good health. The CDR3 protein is CASRQPNRPNTEAFF. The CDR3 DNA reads TGTGCCAGTCGCCAACCAAACAGGCCGAACACTGAAGCTTTCTTT.